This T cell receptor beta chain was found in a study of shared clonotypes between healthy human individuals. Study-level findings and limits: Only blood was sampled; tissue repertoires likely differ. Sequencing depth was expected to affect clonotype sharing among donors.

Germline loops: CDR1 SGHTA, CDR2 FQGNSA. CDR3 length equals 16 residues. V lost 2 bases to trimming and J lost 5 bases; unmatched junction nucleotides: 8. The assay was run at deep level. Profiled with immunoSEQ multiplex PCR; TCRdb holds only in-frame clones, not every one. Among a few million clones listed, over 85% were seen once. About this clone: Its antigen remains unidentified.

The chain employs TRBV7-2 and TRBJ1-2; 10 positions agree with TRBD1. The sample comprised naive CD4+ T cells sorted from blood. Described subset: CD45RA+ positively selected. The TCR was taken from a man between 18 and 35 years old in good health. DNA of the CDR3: TGTGCCAGCAGCTTATTGACAGGGGGCGCTGTGTATGGCTACACCTTC. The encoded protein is CASSLLTGGAVYGYTF.